A selection of T cell receptor beta chains follows, all from one sample in a study of blood T cell repertoires in COVID-19. The data were produced by immunoSEQ multiplex PCR, yet TCRdb's version contains in-frame clones alone and is incomplete. Of about 80,000 clones listed, around 90% were seen once; the top ten hold roughly 4.5%. Sample: peripheral blood. The origin of the receptors is an elderly woman with active or convalescent COVID-19. The CDR3 runs from the conserved cysteine through the conserved F or W. A D gene is named only where the DNA matches it firmly. Clone size is shown for a subset of rows, as once, few, many or a class of expanded clone.

d_call j_call v_call clone_size cdr3_aa cdr3_nt
TRBD2 TRBJ2-2 TRBV24-1 NA CATSGLAGTGELFF TGTGCCACCAGTGGACTAGCGGGCACCGGGGAGCTGTTTTTT
TRBD1 TRBJ1-1 TRBV19 NA CASSIGAGGNTEAFF TGTGCCAGTAGTATAGGTGCAGGGGGGAACACTGAAGCTTTCTTT
NA TRBJ2-7 TRBV18 NA CASSPIQGNSYEQYF TGTGCCAGCTCACCCATACAGGGAAACTCCTACGAGCAGTACTTC
TRBD1 TRBJ1-4 TRBV30 medium-sized CAWSVGDSNEKLFF TGTGCCTGGAGTGTGGGGGACAGTAATGAAAAACTGTTTTTT
NA TRBJ2-1 TRBV11-3 once CASSYGRGTGYNEQFF TGTGCCAGCAGTTATGGGAGGGGGACTGGCTACAATGAGCAGTTCTTC
NA TRBJ2-5 TRBV5-1 NA CASSSRQQQETQYF TGCGCCAGCAGCTCAAGACAGCAACAAGAGACCCAGTACTTC
NA TRBJ2-3 TRBV10-3 NA CAISGGGGTDTQYF TGTGCCATCAGTGGCGGAGGGGGCACAGATACGCAGTATTTT
TRBD2 TRBJ2-7 TRBV6-4 NA CASSDTSGKPSYEQYF TGTGCCAGCAGTGACACTAGCGGGAAGCCCTCCTACGAGCAGTACTTC
NA TRBJ1-2 TRBV9 NA CASSVGPPTAAGYGYTF TGTGCCAGCAGCGTAGGCCCCCCCACAGCGGCGGGGTATGGCTACACCTTC
TRBD1 TRBJ1-3 TRBV28 NA CASSLWAGGSTIYF TGTGCCAGCAGTTTATGGGCAGGGGGTAGCACCATATATTTT
NA TRBJ2-7 TRBV29-1 NA CSVGGQLYEQYF TGCAGCGTCGGGGGGCAGCTCTACGAGCAGTACTTC
TRBD2 TRBJ2-5 TRBV18 NA CASSELAGVVETQYF TGTGCCAGCTCCGAACTAGCGGGAGTGGTCGAGACCCAGTACTTC
NA TRBJ2-7 TRBV14 NA CASSQFRQGEQYF TGTGCCAGCAGCCAGTTCCGGCAGGGAGAGCAGTACTTC
NA TRBJ2-7 TRBV28 few CASSSGQSYEQYF TGTGCCAGCAGTTCCGGACAGAGCTACGAGCAGTACTTC
TRBD2 TRBJ2-3 TRBV18 NA CASSPLTSGRPTSTDTQYF TGTGCCAGCTCACCCCTGACTAGCGGGAGGCCCACTAGCACAGATACGCAGTATTTT
NA TRBJ2-7 TRBV14 NA CASRGGLNYEQYF TGTGCCAGCAGGGGGGGGCTTAACTACGAGCAGTACTTC
NA TRBJ1-2 TRBV28 NA CASSLDNVYGYTF TGTGCCAGCAGTTTGGACAACGTTTATGGCTACACCTTC
NA TRBJ1-5 TRBV28 NA CASSLWGTGNQPQHF TGTGCCAGCAGTTTATGGGGGACTGGCAATCAGCCCCAGCATTTT
NA TRBJ1-4 TRBV5-1 NA CASSLTGTGKFEKLFF TGCGCCAGCAGCTTGACCGGGACTGGTAAATTTGAAAAACTGTTTTTT
NA TRBJ2-7 TRBV6-5 NA CASSYSIFDSSYEQYF TGTGCCAGCAGTTACTCGATTTTCGATAGCTCCTACGAGCAGTACTTC
NA TRBJ1-5 TRBV9 NA CASSERGIDQPQHF TGTGCCAGCAGCGAAAGGGGAATTGATCAGCCCCAGCATTTT
TRBD1 TRBJ2-7 TRBV19 NA CASSPGQANYEQYF TGTGCCAGTAGCCCGGGACAGGCGAACTACGAGCAGTACTTC
NA TRBJ1-1 TRBV27 NA CASSLSAPRSRTEAFF TGTGCCAGCAGTTTATCAGCGCCACGATCTCGCACTGAAGCTTTCTTT
TRBD1 TRBJ2-5 TRBV28 few CASSPLGNRDRGLWETQYF TGTGCCAGCAGTCCCCTGGGGAACCGGGACAGGGGGTTGTGGGAGACCCAGTACTTC
NA TRBJ1-2 TRBV6-5 NA CASSFGTTLNYGYTF TGTGCCAGCAGCTTCGGGACAACTCTCAACTATGGCTACACCTTC
TRBD1 TRBJ1-1 TRBV10-3 NA CAISPGTGQGNTEAFF TGTGCCATCAGCCCCGGGACAGGTCAAGGGAACACTGAAGCTTTCTTT
NA TRBJ2-4 TRBV6-5 NA CASKQGFRDIQYF TGTGCCAGCAAACAGGGTTTTCGAGACATTCAGTACTTC
NA TRBJ2-7 TRBV9 NA CASSVAQTSYEQYF TGTGCCAGCAGCGTAGCTCAGACAAGCTACGAGCAGTACTTC
TRBD1 TRBJ1-1 TRBV12-3/TRBV12-4 NA CASSSTGRTEAFF TGTGCCAGCAGTTCGACAGGGCGAACTGAAGCTTTCTTT
TRBD1 TRBJ2-7 TRBV6-5 once CASSSRTGVSNEQYF TGTGCCAGCAGTTCCCGGACAGGGGTGTCCAACGAGCAGTACTTC
NA TRBJ2-5 TRBV5-6 NA CASSLAREGSETQYF TGTGCCAGCAGCTTGGCCAGAGAGGGATCAGAGACCCAGTACTTC
TRBD1 TRBJ1-3 TRBV9 NA CASSVDESDRGHTIYF TGTGCCAGCAGCGTAGACGAGAGTGACAGGGGGCACACCATATATTTT
NA TRBJ1-5 TRBV19 NA CASQNPGVGQPQHF TGTGCCAGCCAGAATCCAGGGGTTGGTCAGCCCCAGCATTTT
TRBD2 TRBJ2-2 TRBV27 once CASSLNGLAGDYTGELFF TGTGCCAGCAGTTTAAACGGACTAGCGGGAGACTACACCGGGGAGCTGTTTTTT
NA TRBJ1-4 TRBV19 NA CASSTGGAYTNEKLFF TGTGCCAGTAGTACGGGGGGCGCGTACACTAATGAAAAACTGTTTTTT
NA TRBJ2-1 TRBV7-6 NA CASSLAVENNEQFF TGTGCCAGCAGCTTAGCGGTGGAGAACAATGAGCAGTTCTTC
TRBD1 TRBJ2-7 TRBV6-5 NA CASSYFRTGPHEQYF TGTGCCAGCAGTTACTTTCGGACAGGGCCCCACGAGCAGTACTTC
NA TRBJ1-1 TRBV19 NA CASSFWGRQNTEAFF TGTGCCAGTAGTTTTTGGGGGCGACAGAACACTGAAGCTTTCTTT
TRBD2 TRBJ2-3 TRBV29-1 NA CSVYPTSGATDTQYF TGCAGCGTTTACCCCACTAGCGGAGCCACAGATACGCAGTATTTT
NA TRBJ1-1 TRBV19 once CASSIGSGGDTEAFF TGTGCCAGTAGTATAGGCTCGGGGGGAGACACTGAAGCTTTCTTT
NA TRBJ2-3 TRBV11-2 few CATKQSGSGSTDTQYF TGTGCCACCAAACAATCGGGTTCAGGGAGCACAGATACGCAGTATTTT
TRBD2 TRBJ2-2 TRBV11-2 NA CASSFLTLAGGTGELFF TGTGCCAGCAGCTTCCTAACTTTAGCGGGAGGAACCGGGGAGCTGTTTTTT
NA TRBJ1-6 TRBV7-9 NA CASSLSNSPLHF TGTGCCAGCAGCTTGTCGAATTCACCCCTCCACTTT